A single sample is the source of the 4 T cell receptor beta chains below, sequenced in a study of T-cell memory formation after mild COVID-19. One entry per CDR3 protein, called by TCRdb with MiXCR from the 5' RACE reads. This sample carries roughly 350,000 distinct CDR3 sequences, around 20% of them seen once, and the ten largest clones take around 13%. Sequenced: PBMCs or a T cell subset sorted from them (not recorded which). Source of these receptors: an adult woman who had mild COVID-19 (a few samples of this study predate the infection). Cell type and time point are not known.

The rearrangement uses TRBV6-2 or TRBV6-3 and TRBJ2-4; D might be TRBD1 or TRBD2, each matching 5 bases. The germline V gene has CDR1 MNHEY and CDR2 SVGEGT. The CDR3 is 14 residues long. Trimming removed 5 bases from V and 8 bases from J, with 16 bases in between. This CDR3 reads CASSPTGAKDIQYF. The CDR3 DNA follows: TGTGCCAGCAGTCCGACCGGGGCCAAGGACATTCAGTACTTC.

This chain joins TRBV11-2 and TRBJ1-1, with a possible D match to TRBD1 (5 bases). CDR3 length: 14 amino acids. Germline V gene data show CDR1 as SGHAT and CDR2 as FQNNGV. V lost 6 bases and J 5 bases, leaving 16 bases between the germline ends. The CDR3: CASSTSAGGTEAFF. The CDR3 DNA is TGTGCCAGCAGTACCTCCGCCGGGGGAACTGAAGCTTTCTTT.

The V gene is TRBV11-2, the J gene TRBJ1-2; TRBD1 matches at 7 bases. Per the germline V gene, CDR1 is SGHAT and CDR2 is FQNNGV. This CDR3 spans 16 amino acids. V lost 3 bases, J lost 6 bases, and 13 bases stayed unmatched. CDR3 in amino acids: CASSFRGDSLVDGYTF. CDR3 in DNA: TGTGCCAGCAGCTTTCGAGGGGACAGTCTTGTGGATGGCTACACCTTC.

The rearrangement links TRBV10-3 to TRBJ1-1; the D gene is possibly TRBD1 (5 bases). The germline CDR1 and CDR2 sequences are ENHRY and SYGVKD. The V gene lost 8 bases and the J gene lost 8 bases, with 15 bases spanning the gap. This CDR3 spans 12 amino acids. CDR3 residues: CAIGPLKGEAFF. CDR3 bases: TGTGCCATCGGACCGTTAAAGGGGGAAGCTTTCTTT.